The next 5 T cell receptor beta chains were all read from a single sample in a study of early T cells in non-severe SARS-CoV-2 infection. TCRdb reprocessed the 5' RACE reads with MiXCR, giving one entry per CDR3 protein. The data contain about 50,000 distinct CDR3 sequences, under 15% of them seen just once; the ten biggest clones take up 10%. Source material: whole blood. The receptors here all came from an adult who was a healthcare worker with PCR-confirmed SARS-CoV-2 infection or an uninfected control (not recorded which).

This clonotype was detected a few times. This chain links TRBV11-2 with TRBJ2-7; D gene unclear. V was shortened by 5 bases and J by 2 bases, with 13 bases between the two germline ends. The CDR3 length is 14 residues. The germline V gene encodes CDR1 SGHAT and CDR2 FQNNGV. In DNA form, the CDR3 reads TGTGCCAGCAGCGTAATAGTTGGAGCCTACGAGCAGTACTTC. This translates into CASSVIVGAYEQYF.

This clonotype occurred many times. The chain recombines TRBV29-1 with TRBJ2-7; the D is unclear. Germline V CDR1 and CDR2: SQVTM, ANQGSEA. CDR3 length: 12 amino acids. V lost 4 bases, J lost 2 bases, and 9 bases lay in between. The CDR3, as DNA: TGCAGCGTTGGACCCACCGCCTACGAGCAGTACTTC. It encodes CSVGPTAYEQYF.

In the case of this clonotype: A much larger clone is a single base away; this may be a read error. Lacking the conserved final phenylalanine or tryptophan, this CDR3 likely reflects a read error. This chain links TRBV29-1 with TRBJ2-1; 11 nucleotides line up with TRBD2. Trimming removed 2 bases from V and 12 bases from J; junction bases left unmatched: 6. This CDR3 contains 13 residues. Germline assignment: CDR1 SQVTM and CDR2 ANQGSEA. The CDR3 protein is CSVELAGGAGQFY. CDR3 in DNA: TGCAGCGTTGAACTAGCGGGAGGAGCTGGGCAGTTCTAC.

V and J are TRBV10-1 and TRBJ2-3, with 9 bases that match TRBD2. The trim removed 4 bases at V and 4 bases at J, leaving 9 bases unmatched. The CDR3 runs to 16 residues. Germline CDR1 and CDR2: WNHNN and SYGVQD (reference sequence). CDR3 in amino acids: CASSGFSGSDPDTQYF. The CDR3 DNA follows: TGCGCCAGCAGTGGGTTTAGCGGGAGTGATCCAGATACGCAGTATTTT.

The chain carries TRBV10-3 and TRBJ1-2, with D tentatively TRBD1 (5 bases). V lost 7 bases to trimming and J lost 5 bases, with 17 bases between them. Germline values: CDR1 ENHRY, CDR2 SYGVKD. The CDR3 runs to 14 residues. The CDR3 reads CAITGGKVPYGYTF. The CDR3 DNA sequence: TGTGCCATCACCGGGGGGAAGGTCCCTTATGGCTACACCTTC.